The 5 T cell receptor beta chains in this list originate from one sample, sequenced in a study of T cell changes during pregnancy in multiple sclerosis (dated by TCRdb to about 2019). Library construction relied on the immunoSEQ multiplex PCR assay. Entries here come from immuneACCESS through TCRdb and include only in-frame sequences with V and J called. Some clones fail to appear in such tables; in the studies checked, an unresolved V gene covers under half of the shortfall, and the cause of the remainder is unknown. Recorded for this sample are roughly 63,000 clones; around 90% of them occurred a single time. The biggest ten clones account for 2% to 2.5% of the sample. The material was peripheral blood, obtained in the second trimester of pregnancy. These receptors all come from a female donor in good health, enrolled as a control in a pregnancy study.

The chain has TRBV5-1 and TRBJ1-3; TRBD1 might be the D (6 bases). Trimming took off 3 bases at V and 0 bases at J, with 10 bases between the two ends. The CDR3 is made up of 15 amino acids. CDR1 is SGHRS, CDR2 YFSETQ, per germline. The CDR3 sequence: CASSSQGPSGNTIYF. CDR3 in DNA: TGCGCCAGCAGCTCACAGGGTCCCTCTGGAAACACCATATATTTT.

The rearrangement uses TRBV14 and TRBJ1-1; a possible D gene is TRBD1 (5 bases). The germline CDR1 and CDR2 sequences are SGHDN and FVKESK. Trimming shortened V by 1 base and J by 4 bases, and 7 bases separated the two germline ends. The CDR3 totals 13 residues. CDR3 sequence (DNA): TGTGCCAGCAGCCAAGGGAGGGGCACTGAAGCTTTCTTT. This translates into CASSQGRGTEAFF.

In its sample, this clone was seen a few times. The chain recombines TRBV14 with TRBJ1-4; TRBD1 matches at 10 bases. Germline loops: CDR1 SGHDN, CDR2 FVKESK. The CDR3 length is 14 residues. The junction had 4 bases not matched to a gene; V was cut back by 5 bases and J by 7 bases. Here the CDR3 reads CASSTTGGREKLFF. In DNA form, the CDR3 reads TGTGCCAGCAGCACGACAGGGGGCCGTGAAAAACTGTTTTTT.

V usage is TRBV19 and J usage is TRBJ1-2; the match to TRBD1 covers 7 bases. In germline, CDR1 is LNHDA, CDR2 SQIVND (reference sequence). J gave up 5 bases and V 4 bases, and 7 bases lay outside the gene matches. The CDR3 covers 14 residues. The CDR3 reads CASSTPGRGYGYTF. Written as DNA, the CDR3 is TGTGCCAGTAGTACTCCGGGCAGGGGGTATGGCTACACCTTC.

This clone turned up a few times. This chain links TRBV6-1 with TRBJ2-7; 7 bases are shared with TRBD2. Germline CDR1 MNHNS, CDR2 SASEGT. CDR3 length: 15 amino acids. V trimming: 4 bases; J trimming: 0 bases; junction bases outside the gene matches: 6. The CDR3 sequence is CASSVGGTNSYEQYF. CDR3 bases: TGTGCCAGCAGTGTGGGGGGGACTAACTCCTACGAGCAGTACTTC.